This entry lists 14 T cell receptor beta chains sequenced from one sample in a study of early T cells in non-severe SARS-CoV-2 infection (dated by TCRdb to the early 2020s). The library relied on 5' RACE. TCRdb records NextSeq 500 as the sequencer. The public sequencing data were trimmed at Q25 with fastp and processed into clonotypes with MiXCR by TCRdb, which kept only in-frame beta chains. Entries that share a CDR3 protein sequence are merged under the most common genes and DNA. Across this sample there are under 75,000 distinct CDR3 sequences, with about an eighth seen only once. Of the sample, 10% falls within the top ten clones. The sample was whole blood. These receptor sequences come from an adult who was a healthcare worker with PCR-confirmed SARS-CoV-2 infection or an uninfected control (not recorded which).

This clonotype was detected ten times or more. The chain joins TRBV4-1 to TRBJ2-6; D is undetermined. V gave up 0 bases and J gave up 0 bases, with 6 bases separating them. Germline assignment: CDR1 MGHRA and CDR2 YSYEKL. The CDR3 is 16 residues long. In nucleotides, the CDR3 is TGCGCCAGCAGCCAAGATAGGAGCTCTGGGGCCAACGTCCTGACTTTC. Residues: CASSQDRSSGANVLTF.

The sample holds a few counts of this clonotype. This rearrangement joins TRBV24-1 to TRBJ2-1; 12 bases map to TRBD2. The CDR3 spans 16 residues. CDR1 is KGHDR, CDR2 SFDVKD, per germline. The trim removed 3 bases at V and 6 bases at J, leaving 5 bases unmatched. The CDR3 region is CATSDLAGGPSNEQFF. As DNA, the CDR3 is TGTGCCACCAGTGATCTAGCGGGAGGGCCCTCCAATGAGCAGTTCTTC.

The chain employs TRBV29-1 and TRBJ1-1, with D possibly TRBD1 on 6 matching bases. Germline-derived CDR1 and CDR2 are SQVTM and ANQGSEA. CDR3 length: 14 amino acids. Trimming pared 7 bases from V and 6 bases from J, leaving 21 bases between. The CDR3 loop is CSAGLGGGRAEAFF. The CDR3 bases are TGCAGCGCCGGTTTAGGAGGGGGTCGGGCTGAAGCTTTCTTT.

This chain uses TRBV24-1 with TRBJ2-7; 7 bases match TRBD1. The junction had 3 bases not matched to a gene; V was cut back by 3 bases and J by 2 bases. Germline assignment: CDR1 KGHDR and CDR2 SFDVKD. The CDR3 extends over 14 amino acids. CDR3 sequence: CATSDPDRTYEQYF. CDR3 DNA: TGTGCCACCAGTGATCCGGACAGGACCTACGAGCAGTACTTC.

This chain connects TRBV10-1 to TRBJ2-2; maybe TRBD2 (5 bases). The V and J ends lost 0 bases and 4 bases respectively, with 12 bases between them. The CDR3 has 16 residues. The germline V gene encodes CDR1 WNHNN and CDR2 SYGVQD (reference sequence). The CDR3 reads CASSESIGLSTGELFF. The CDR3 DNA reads TGCGCCAGCAGTGAGTCGATAGGACTGTCCACCGGGGAGCTGTTTTTT.

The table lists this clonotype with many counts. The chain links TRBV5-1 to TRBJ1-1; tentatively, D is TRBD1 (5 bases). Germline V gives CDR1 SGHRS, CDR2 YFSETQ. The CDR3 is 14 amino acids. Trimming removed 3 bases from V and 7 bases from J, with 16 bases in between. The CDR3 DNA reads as TGCGCCAGCAGCTCGGACACCGTGGGTGTTGAAGCTTTCTTT. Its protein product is CASSSDTVGVEAFF.

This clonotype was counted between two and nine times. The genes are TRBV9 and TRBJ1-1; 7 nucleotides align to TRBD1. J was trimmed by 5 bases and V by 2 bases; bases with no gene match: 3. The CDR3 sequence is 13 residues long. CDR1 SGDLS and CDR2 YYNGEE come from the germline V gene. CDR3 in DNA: TGTGCCAGCAGCGTGACAGGGACGACTGAAGCTTTCTTT. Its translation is CASSVTGTTEAFF.

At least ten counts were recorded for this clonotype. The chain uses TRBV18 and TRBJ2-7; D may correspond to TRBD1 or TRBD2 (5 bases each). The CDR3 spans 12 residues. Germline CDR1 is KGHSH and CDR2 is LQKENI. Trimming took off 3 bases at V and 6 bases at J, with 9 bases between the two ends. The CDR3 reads CASSPRGAEQYF. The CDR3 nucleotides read TGTGCCAGCTCACCGAGAGGGGCCGAGCAGTACTTC.

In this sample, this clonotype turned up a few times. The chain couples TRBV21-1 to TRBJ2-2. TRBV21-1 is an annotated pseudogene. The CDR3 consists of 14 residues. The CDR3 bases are TGTGCCAGCAGCAAAGATTTACCCACCGGGGAGCTGTTTTTT. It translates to CASSKDLPTGELFF.

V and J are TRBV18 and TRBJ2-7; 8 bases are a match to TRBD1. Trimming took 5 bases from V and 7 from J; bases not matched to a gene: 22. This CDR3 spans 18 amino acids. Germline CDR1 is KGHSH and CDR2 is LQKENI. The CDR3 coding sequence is TGTGCCAGCTCATCCTTACCGCCAATACAGGGACAGGAAGGGGAGCAGTACTTC. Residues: CASSSLPPIQGQEGEQYF.

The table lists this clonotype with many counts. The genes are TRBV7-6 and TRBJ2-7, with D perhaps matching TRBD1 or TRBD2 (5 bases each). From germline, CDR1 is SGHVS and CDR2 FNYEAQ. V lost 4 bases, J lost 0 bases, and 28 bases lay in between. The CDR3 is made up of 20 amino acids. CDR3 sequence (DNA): TGTGCCAGCAGCTCCTCGCCCGGGACCTCACTCGTGGGCCCCTCCTACGAGCAGTACTTC. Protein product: CASSSSPGTSLVGPSYEQYF.

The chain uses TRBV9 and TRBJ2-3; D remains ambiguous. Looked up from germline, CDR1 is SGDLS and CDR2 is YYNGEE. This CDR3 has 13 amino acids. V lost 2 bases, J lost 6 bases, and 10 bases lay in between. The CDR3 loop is CASSVGSRDTQYF. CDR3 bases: TGTGCCAGCAGCGTGGGGTCGAGGGATACGCAGTATTTT.

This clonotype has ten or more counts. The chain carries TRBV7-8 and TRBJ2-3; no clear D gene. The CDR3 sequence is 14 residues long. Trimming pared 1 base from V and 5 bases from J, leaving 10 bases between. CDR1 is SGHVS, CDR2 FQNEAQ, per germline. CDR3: CASSLESHGDTQYF. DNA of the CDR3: TGTGCCAGCAGCTTAGAGTCTCATGGAGATACGCAGTATTTT.

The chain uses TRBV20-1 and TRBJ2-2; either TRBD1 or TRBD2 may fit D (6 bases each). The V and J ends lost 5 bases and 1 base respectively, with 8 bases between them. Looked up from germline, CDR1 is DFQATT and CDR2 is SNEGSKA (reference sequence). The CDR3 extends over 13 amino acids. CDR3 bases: TGCAGTGCTGCGGGACAGAACACCGGGGAGCTGTTTTTT. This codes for CSAAGQNTGELFF.